These 21 T cell receptor beta chains were sequenced from one sample in a study of T-cell reconstitution after alpha-beta-depleted transplantation in children. Unique molecular identifiers were used in preparing the TCRbeta library. TCRdb passed the PCR reads through MiXCR, listing each CDR3 protein once. The sample shows approximately 18,000 distinct CDR3 sequences, 10% to 15% of them seen only once. This sample comprised PBMCs, mostly from graft donor cells, obtained 60 days after TCRalphabeta/CD19-depleted stem cell transplant. The receptors stem from a female patient aged 2 to 10 who had a stem cell transplant for congenital amegakaryocytic thrombocytopenia, so the T cells may come from the graft donor.

This clonotype was recorded at least ten times. The chain's CDR3 is CASSQDQLGDYEQYF. The CDR3 coding sequence is TGCGCCAGCAGCCAGGACCAACTAGGGGACTACGAGCAGTACTTC. The gene calls are TRBV4-1 and TRBJ2-7, with D possibly being TRBD1 or TRBD2 (5 bases each). Trimming pared 3 bases from V and 3 bases from J, leaving 15 bases between. The CDR3 is 15 amino acids. Germline CDR1 is MGHRA and CDR2 is YSYEKL.

Ten or more counts support this clonotype. The V and J genes are TRBV6-5 and TRBJ2-7, with a weak D call TRBD2 (5 bases). The ends were cut back, 5 bases at V and 3 bases at J, with 11 bases in the middle. Per germline, CDR1 MNHEY and CDR2 SVGAGI. The CDR3 has 13 amino acids. The CDR3, as DNA: TGTGCCAGCAGTAGGAGGAACAACTACGAGCAGTACTTC. Protein: CASSRRNNYEQYF.

This clonotype occurred many times. The chain carries TRBV5-1 and TRBJ2-2; D remains ambiguous. The germline CDR1 and CDR2 sequences are SGHRS and YFSETQ. Deletions cut 0 bases from V and 5 bases from J, with 8 bases between. The CDR3 is made up of 14 amino acids. The CDR3 loop reads CASSLGFSTGELFF. CDR3 DNA sequence: TGCGCCAGCAGCTTGGGGTTTTCTACCGGGGAGCTGTTTTTT.

Sample share makes this clonotype medium-sized. This chain uses TRBV4-1 with TRBJ2-7; 7 bases are a match to TRBD1. This CDR3 region has 16 residues. The germline gives CDR1 MGHRA, CDR2 YSYEKL. J gave up 7 bases and V 0 bases, and 12 bases lay outside the gene matches. The chain's CDR3 is CASSQDEDRLVWEQYF. CDR3 DNA: TGCGCCAGCAGCCAAGATGAGGACAGGCTCGTGTGGGAGCAGTACTTC.

This clonotype occurred many times. The V gene is TRBV30, the J gene TRBJ2-1; D remains ambiguous. Germline V gene lookup returns CDR1 GTSNPN and CDR2 SVGIG (reference sequence). V lost 2 bases, J lost 9 bases, and 14 bases lay in between. There are 13 residues in the CDR3. CDR3 DNA: TGTGCCTGGAGTAGATCTACACCCGGTGAGCAGTTCTTC. The encoded protein is CAWSRSTPGEQFF.

This clonotype was seen repeatedly, ten times or more. The rearrangement uses TRBV28 and TRBJ2-3; possible D gene TRBD2, 5 bases. Germline V gene lookup returns CDR1 MDHEN and CDR2 SYDVKM. V shed 3 bases and J shed 1 base, with 11 bases lying between them. This CDR3 comprises 15 residues. CDR3 bases: TGTGCCAGCAGTTTGGGTGGGAGTGGCACAGATACGCAGTATTTT. Encoded protein: CASSLGGSGTDTQYF.

This clonotype was counted at least ten times. V and J are TRBV27 and TRBJ2-2; possible D gene TRBD2, 5 bases. This CDR3 is built from 17 residues. The V gene's germline CDR1 is MNHEY and CDR2 SMNVEV (reference sequence). Between the trimmed V and J ends, which lost 2 bases and 0 bases, there was a span of 13 bases. The CDR3: CASSLVWLAPNTGELFF. CDR3 DNA sequence: TGTGCCAGCAGTTTAGTCTGGCTAGCACCGAACACCGGGGAGCTGTTTTTT.

There are many counts of this clonotype. The rearrangement links TRBV20-1 to TRBJ1-2; 8 bases align to TRBD1. Germline-derived CDR1 and CDR2 are DFQATT and SNEGSKA (reference sequence). This CDR3 region has 12 residues. V was pared by 6 bases and J by 7 bases, with 7 bases of the junction left unmatched. The CDR3 loop is CSAQHGQGGYTF. The DNA of the CDR3 is TGCAGTGCCCAGCATGGACAGGGTGGCTACACCTTC.

This clonotype was observed many times. J is TRBJ1-1 and V is TRBV5-1, with D tentatively TRBD1 (5 bases). This CDR3 is built from 14 residues. V lost 0 bases and J 4 bases, leaving 10 bases between the germline ends. Germline V gives CDR1 SGHRS, CDR2 YFSETQ. The CDR3 DNA reads as TGCGCCAGCAGCTTGGTTGGGGGAGGCACTGAAGCTTTCTTT. It encodes CASSLVGGGTEAFF.

Within the sample, this clonotype is medium-sized. The chain uses TRBV6-5 and TRBJ1-5, with D unclear. V was trimmed by 2 bases and J by 6 bases, leaving 17 bases between them. Looked up from germline, CDR1 is MNHEY and CDR2 is SVGAGI. This CDR3 has 16 residues. The CDR3: CASSYRRSTTRQPQHF. The CDR3 bases are TGTGCCAGCAGTTACCGTCGCTCGACAACCCGTCAGCCCCAGCATTTT.

This clonotype was seen at least ten times. V is TRBV9 and J is TRBJ2-1; no clear D. The germline V gene has CDR1 SGDLS and CDR2 YYNGEE. V was clipped by 2 bases and J by 3 bases, with 18 bases between them. CDR3 size: 17 residues. The CDR3 is CASSVADNRGVYNEQFF. The CDR3 DNA reads as TGTGCCAGCAGCGTGGCCGATAACAGAGGAGTCTACAATGAGCAGTTCTTC.

Ten or more counts support this clonotype. V and J are TRBV7-2 and TRBJ2-7; D unresolved. This CDR3 is built from 15 residues. V was cut by 1 base and J by 1 base, with 11 bases left in between. From germline, CDR1 is SGHTA and CDR2 FQGNSA. CDR3 DNA sequence: TGTGCCAGCAGCTTAGATCCGGACGGGTCCTACGAGCAGTACTTC. This translates into CASSLDPDGSYEQYF. Filled out from reference TRBV7-2 and TRBJ2-7, the complete variable domain reads GAGVSQSPSNKVTEKGKDVELRCDPISGHTALYWYRQSLGQGLEFLIYFQGNSAPDKSGLPSDRFSAERTGGSVSTLTIQRTQQEDSAVYLCASSLDPDGSYEQYFGPGTRLTVT.

This clonotype has a count of ten or more. The V and J genes are TRBV7-2 and TRBJ1-1, with no clear D. The V end lost 2 bases, the J end lost 2 bases, and 6 bases lay between the germline ends. Germline V lookup: CDR1 SGHTA, CDR2 FQGNSA. The CDR3 extends over 13 amino acids. In nucleotides, the CDR3 is TGTGCCAGCAGCTTAAGGGCTAACACTGAAGCTTTCTTT. Amino acids: CASSLRANTEAFF. Drawing the rest from reference TRBV7-2 and TRBJ1-1, the complete variable domain is GAGVSQSPSNKVTEKGKDVELRCDPISGHTALYWYRQSLGQGLEFLIYFQGNSAPDKSGLPSDRFSAERTGGSVSTLTIQRTQQEDSAVYLCASSLRANTEAFFGQGTRLTVV.

This clonotype showed up many times. The J gene is TRBJ2-3, the V gene TRBV7-3, with a weak D call TRBD2 (5 bases). The CDR3 has 14 amino acids. Germline CDR1 SGHTA, CDR2 FQGTGA. V shed 5 bases and J shed 3 bases, with 12 bases lying between them. CDR3 region: CASSQTGGTDTQYF. DNA of the CDR3: TGTGCCAGCAGCCAAACCGGCGGGACAGATACGCAGTATTTT.

The sample holds many counts of this clonotype. The chain recombines TRBV12-3 or TRBV12-4 with TRBJ1-5; tentative D call: TRBD1 (5 bases). V was cut by 3 bases and J by 7 bases, with 10 bases left in between. This CDR3 is built from 13 residues. The CDR3 coding sequence is TGTGCCAGCAGTTTCAGGGTGAGCCAGCCCCAGCATTTT. This gives the protein CASSFRVSQPQHF.

There are many counts of this clonotype. The chain couples TRBV6-5 to TRBJ1-4; weak D call: TRBD1 (5 bases). Germline CDR1 and CDR2: MNHEY and SVGAGI. The CDR3 is 11 residues long. Trimming removed 10 bases at V and 7 bases at J, with 10 bases between. CDR3 loop: CATGDPEKLFF. In nucleotides, the CDR3 is TGTGCCACCGGGGACCCTGAAAAACTGTTTTTT.

The chain employs TRBV20-1 and TRBJ1-2, with 11 nucleotides matching TRBD1. The V gene's germline CDR1 is DFQATT and CDR2 SNEGSKA (reference sequence). The CDR3 sequence is 14 residues long. The ends lost 7 bases at V and 5 bases at J; junction bases unmatched: 9. The DNA for the CDR3 is TGCAGTGTCTCTCCCGGGACAGGGGGATATGGCTACACCTTC. Translated: CSVSPGTGGYGYTF.

The sample holds a few counts of this clonotype. V and J are TRBV2 and TRBJ2-7; D is perhaps TRBD1 or TRBD2 (5 bases each). Trimming cost V 6 bases and J 6 bases, with 21 bases left between them. From germline, CDR1 is SNHLY and CDR2 FYNNEI. The CDR3 is 15 residues long. The CDR3 DNA is TGTGCCAGCAGCCTTAACCCGGGGCCCCCCTCCGAGCAGTACTTC. As protein: CASSLNPGPPSEQYF.

This clonotype was picked up many times. The gene calls are TRBV18 and TRBJ1-6, with no clear D. The germline V gene encodes CDR1 KGHSH and CDR2 LQKENI. V was shortened by 4 bases and J by 7 bases, with 11 bases between the two germline ends. The CDR3 consists of 14 residues. The CDR3: CASSRTDGNSPLHF. CDR3 DNA: TGTGCCAGCTCACGGACTGACGGAAATTCACCCCTCCACTTT.

Ten or more counts support this clonotype. The V call is TRBV7-9, the J call TRBJ2-4; TRBD1 matches at 8 bases. The CDR3 spans 17 residues. The trim removed 2 bases at V and 2 bases at J, leaving 8 bases unmatched. Looked up from germline, CDR1 is SEHNR and CDR2 is FQNEAQ (reference sequence). CDR3 loop: CASSLSPRGLSKNIQYF. DNA of the CDR3: TGTGCCAGCAGCTTAAGTCCCAGGGGGCTTTCCAAAAACATTCAGTACTTC.

By share, this clonotype counts as large. The J gene is TRBJ2-7, the V gene TRBV27; possibly TRBD2 for D (5 bases). V lost 4 bases and J lost 2, with 9 bases in between. CDR1 is MNHEY, CDR2 SMNVEV, per germline (reference sequence). The CDR3 spans 13 residues. The CDR3 sequence is CASSSGNPYEQYF. CDR3 bases: TGTGCCAGCAGTTCCGGGAACCCCTACGAGCAGTACTTC.